Listed here is a single TCR beta chain. Its antigen is still unknown. Expressed TCRB transcripts were sequenced, since all the RNA that had been isolated was reverse transcribed. Assay used: immunoSEQ multiplex PCR; TCRdb lists only in-frame clones, some missing. The sample holds a few hundred thousand clones, roughly a tenth seen once. CDR1 is SGHAT, CDR2 FQNNGV, per germline. The CDR3 extends over 15 amino acids. Trimming pared 5 bases from V and 0 bases from J, leaving 11 bases between. These data originate in a study of beta chain features in type 1 diabetes. General study results and limits: Insertion counts at VDJ junctions were lower in type 1 diabetes patients, who also showed more deletions there. Researchers report that Type 1 diabetes patients had moderately but significantly shorter TCRB CDR3s across all four CD4+ subsets.

The sequence was obtained from a man aged 25 to 40 with type 1 diabetes. V is TRBV11-2 and J is TRBJ1-3, with D perhaps matching TRBD1 (5 bases). Sequenced input: naive CD4+ T cells from blood. The chain's CDR3 is CASSLGLSSGNTIYF. The DNA of the CDR3 is TGTGCCAGCAGCCTGGGGCTTAGCTCTGGAAACACCATATATTTT.